This TCR beta chain was retrieved from a study of vaccination and CD4 T cells after COVID-19. Across the study: Convalescent donors were composed of six males and four females, of whom two were Hispanic.

An Oncomine TCR Beta short-read assay was used to sequence the DNA from cultured CD4+ T cells. The genomic DNA was obtained from cultured CD4+ T cells by extraction with the QIAamp micro DNA kit. TCRdb used MiXCR to reprocess the PCR reads, holding one entry per CDR3 protein. The sample has about 20,000 distinct CDR3 sequences; around 42% are singletons. CDR1 and CDR2 (germline): SGHTA, FQGNSA. This CDR3 spans 15 amino acids. The treatment here: approximately 9-day PBMC culture with coronavirus spike peptide pools or control peptides (ViraFEST assay). With respect to this clonotype: Its matching antigen is unknown. One end of the junction fails to match germline, which may point to a read error.

The chain recombines TRBV7-2 with TRBJ2-7; TRBD1 matches 8 bases. The sequence was collected from a human donor who had recovered from COVID-19. The sequencing used CD4+ T cells from blood, cultured in vitro, collected after SARS-CoV-2 vaccination. The CDR3 coding sequence is TGTGTCAGCAGCCCGCGGTCGGCAGGGGGCCACGAGCAGTACTTC. This translates into CVSSPRSAGGHEQYF.